These 31 T cell receptor beta chains originate from one sample sequenced in a study of blood T cell repertoires in COVID-19. Profiled with immunoSEQ multiplex PCR; TCRdb holds only in-frame clones, not every one. The data hold 20,000 to 25,000 clones, with roughly four fifths observed a single time. The sample consisted of peripheral blood. These receptor sequences come from a human donor in a cohort sampled during active or convalescent COVID-19.

The J gene is TRBJ2-7, the V gene TRBV28; D may be TRBD2 (6 bases). The ends were cut back, 1 base at V and 2 bases at J, with 15 bases in the middle. The CDR3 consists of 16 residues. Germline assignment: CDR1 MDHEN and CDR2 SYDVKM. The CDR3 loop is CASSLLPSRGPYEQYV. The CDR3 nucleotides read TGTGCCAGCAGTTTATTACCCTCGCGGGGACCCTACGAGCAGTACGTC.

This chain uses TRBV28 with TRBJ1-2; no firm D call. V lost 7 bases, J lost 8 bases, and 17 bases lay in between. CDR3 size: 13 residues. The germline CDR1 and CDR2 sequences are MDHEN and SYDVKM. The CDR3 loop reads CASTMGPLGGYTF. The CDR3 DNA sequence: TGTGCCAGCACCATGGGCCCGTTGGGCGGCTACACCTTC.

This clone was recorded only once. V usage is TRBV7-9 and J usage is TRBJ1-2; no firm D call. Trimming left V 3 bases short and J 5 bases short, with 13 bases between. The CDR3 consists of 14 residues. Looked up from germline, CDR1 is SEHNR and CDR2 is FQNEAQ (reference sequence). CDR3 amino acids: CASSFQAPLYGYTF. The CDR3 DNA sequence: TGTGCCAGCAGCTTTCAGGCGCCCTTGTATGGCTACACCTTC.

The chain uses TRBV18 and TRBJ1-1, with a weak D call TRBD1 (6 bases). Trimming shortened V by 2 bases and J by 1 base, and 14 bases separated the two germline ends. The CDR3 has 16 amino acids. The V gene's germline CDR1 is KGHSH and CDR2 LQKENI. As DNA, the CDR3 is TGTGCCAGCTCACCAAAACAGGGAAGGAGGAACACTGAAGCTTTCTTT. This gives the protein CASSPKQGRRNTEAFF.

J is TRBJ2-7 and V is TRBV3-1 (or the pseudogene TRBV3-2); 8 positions match TRBD1. The CDR3 runs to 13 residues. V shed 1 base and J 6 bases; nucleotides not matched to a gene: 2. The germline gives CDR1 LGHDT, CDR2 YNNKEL (reference sequence). The CDR3 loop reads CASSQVDRGEQYF. In DNA form, the CDR3 reads TGTGCCAGCAGCCAAGTAGACAGGGGCGAGCAGTACTTC.

The chain employs TRBV6-5 and TRBJ2-1; 9 bases fit TRBD2. The CDR3 has 13 amino acids. Germline V gene sequence: CDR1 MNHEY, CDR2 SVGAGI. Trimming took 2 bases from V and 15 from J; bases not matched to a gene: 8. CDR3 protein: CASSYDGGRAWFF. CDR3 DNA: TGTGCCAGCAGTTACGACGGCGGGAGGGCCTGGTTCTTC.

This clone occurred a few times. The V gene is TRBV12-5, the J gene TRBJ2-1; TRBD2 matches at 12 bases. The CDR3 has 20 amino acids. Germline assignment: CDR1 LGHNT and CDR2 FRNRAP. V trimming: 0 bases; J trimming: 7 bases; junction bases outside the gene matches: 16. The CDR3 nucleotides read TGTGCTAGTGGTTTGGTCTCACTAGCGGGAGGTATACCGTCGGGAAATGAGCAGTTCTTC. Its translation: CASGLVSLAGGIPSGNEQFF.

This CDR3 is CASSLGQGGLWTEAFF. CDR3 sequence (DNA): TGTGCCAGCAGTTTAGGGCAGGGTGGGTTGTGGACTGAAGCTTTCTTT. The gene calls are TRBV27 and TRBJ1-1; TRBD1 might be the D (5 bases). The V gene's germline CDR1 is MNHEY and CDR2 SMNVEV (reference sequence). Deletions cut 2 bases from V and 5 bases from J, with 18 bases between. This CDR3 is 16 amino acids long.

The chain recombines TRBV10-2 with TRBJ2-7; 13 bases line up with TRBD2. The CDR3 runs 16 residues. Germline lookup yields CDR1 WSHSY and CDR2 SAAADI. Trimming at V came to 3 bases and at J to 2 bases, leaving 4 bases not matched to a gene. CDR3 region: CASSDRLAGGPYEQYF. For the CDR3, the DNA is TGCGCCAGCAGTGATCGACTAGCGGGAGGACCCTACGAGCAGTACTTC.

The chain recombines TRBV27 with TRBJ1-1; 8 positions agree with TRBD1. Per the germline V gene, CDR1 is MNHEY and CDR2 is SMNVEV (reference sequence). The CDR3 has 17 amino acids. Trimming at V came to 5 bases and at J to 7 bases, leaving 18 bases not matched to a gene. CDR3 protein: CASSRTTTGVPQHEAFF. CDR3 nucleotides: TGTGCCAGCAGTAGAACCACGACAGGGGTCCCGCAGCATGAAGCTTTCTTT.

The chain carries TRBV6-6 and TRBJ1-3; 8 bases align to TRBD1. Germline V gene data show CDR1 as MNHNY and CDR2 as SVGAGI (reference sequence). V lost 6 bases, J lost 0 bases, and 4 bases stayed unmatched. The CDR3 is 15 residues long. The CDR3: CASSPGQGSGNTIYF. The CDR3, as DNA: TGTGCCAGCAGCCCCGGACAGGGCTCTGGAAACACCATATATTTT.

This clone occurred once. V and J are TRBV6-5 and TRBJ1-6; the D is unclear. Germline loops: CDR1 MNHEY, CDR2 SVGAGI. CDR3 length equals 15 residues. V was cut by 6 bases and J by 5 bases, with 14 bases left in between. CDR3 loop: CASSDLVADNSPLHF. As DNA, the CDR3 is TGTGCCAGCAGCGACTTGGTGGCGGATAATTCACCCCTCCACTTT.

In nucleotides, the CDR3 is TGTGCCAGCAGCTGGGGACCACAGGGGGGGGAAGAGACCCAGTACTTC. Its protein is CASSWGPQGGEETQYF. The chain joins TRBV7-4 to TRBJ2-5; D might be TRBD1 (8 bases). Trimming stripped 4 bases from V and 3 bases from J, with 18 bases between. Germline CDR1 and CDR2: SGHVT and SQSDAQ. This CDR3 has 16 residues.

The rearrangement links TRBV10-2 to TRBJ1-2; 8 nucleotides match TRBD1. J gave up 5 bases and V 5 bases, and 4 bases lay outside the gene matches. The CDR3 length is 13 residues. Germline-derived CDR1 and CDR2 are WSHSY and SAAADI. CDR3 residues: CASSPGQGYGYTF. As DNA, the CDR3 is TGCGCCAGCAGTCCCGGACAGGGATATGGCTACACCTTC.

V gene TRBV28 combines with J gene TRBJ1-5; the D gene is possibly TRBD1 (6 bases). Trimming took off 2 bases at V and 3 bases at J, with 14 bases between the two ends. The CDR3 runs 16 residues. Germline lookup yields CDR1 MDHEN and CDR2 SYDVKM. The CDR3 sequence is CASSLRRDMYNQPQHF. DNA for the CDR3: TGTGCCAGCAGTTTAAGAAGGGACATGTACAATCAGCCCCAGCATTTT.

The rearrangement joins TRBV5-8 to TRBJ2-2, with a tentative D call TRBD1 (6 bases). The CDR3 consists of 13 residues. The V and J ends lost 2 bases and 6 bases respectively, with 8 bases between them. Looked up from germline, CDR1 is SGHTS and CDR2 is YDEGEE. This CDR3 is CASSFYRAGELFF. CDR3 DNA sequence: TGTGCCAGCAGCTTCTACAGGGCCGGGGAGCTGTTTTTT.

The rearrangement uses TRBV7-8 and TRBJ2-5, with 8 bases that match TRBD1. CDR1 is SGHVS and CDR2 is FQNEAQ in the germline V gene. Trimming took 8 bases from V and 7 from J; bases not matched to a gene: 9. CDR3 length: 13 residues. In DNA, the CDR3 is TGTGCCAGCGAAGCCAGGGGGCAGGGGACCCAGTACTTC. Protein product: CASEARGQGTQYF. The full variable domain, with the rest looked up from reference TRBV7-8 and TRBJ2-5, is GAGVSQSPRYKVAKRGQDVALRCDPISGHVSLFWYQQALGQGPEFLTYFQNEAQLDKSGLPSDRFFAERPEGSVSTLKIQRTQQEDSAVYLCASEARGQGTQYFGPGTRLLVL.

The chain combines TRBV13 with TRBJ2-1; D remains ambiguous. Germline-derived CDR1 and CDR2 are PRHDT and FYEKMQ (reference sequence). The CDR3 is 13 residues long. V lost 2 bases to trimming and J lost 7 bases, with 9 bases between them. The CDR3 DNA follows: TGTGCCAGCAGCTTAAACTTTGGTAATGAGCAGTTCTTC. Translation gives CASSLNFGNEQFF.

This clone was observed a handful of times. The chain joins TRBV19 to TRBJ1-2; TRBD1 agrees at 9 bases. The CDR3 has 15 residues. The trim removed 6 bases at V and 2 bases at J, leaving 7 bases unmatched. Germline lookup yields CDR1 LNHDA and CDR2 SQIVND (reference sequence). The CDR3, as DNA: TGTGCCAGTAGACTGGTGACAGGGGGGAACTATGGCTACACCTTC. Translated: CASRLVTGGNYGYTF. Variable domain in full (rest from reference TRBV19 and TRBJ1-2): DGGITQSPKYLFRKEGQNVTLSCEQNLNHDAMYWYRQDPGQGLRLIYYSQIVNDFQKGDIAEGYSVSREKKESFPLTVTSAQKNPTAFYLCASRLVTGGNYGYTFGSGTRLTVV.

This clone was detected only a few times. This chain joins TRBV7-2 and TRBJ1-5; possible D gene TRBD1, 5 bases. The V gene lost 2 bases and the J gene lost 9 bases, with 17 bases spanning the gap. This CDR3 has 15 amino acids. CDR1 is SGHTA and CDR2 is FQGNSA in the germline V gene. The CDR3 DNA follows: TGTGCCAGCAGCTTATCTACGACAGCCAAAGGGCCCCAGCATTTT. Encoded protein: CASSLSTTAKGPQHF.

This clone was seen a few times. J is TRBJ2-7 and V is TRBV24-1, with D uncertain. The CDR3 length is 11 residues. Trimming pared 7 bases from V and 6 bases from J, leaving 9 bases between. CDR1 KGHDR and CDR2 SFDVKD come from the germline V gene. CDR3: CATRWFGEQYF. In DNA form, the CDR3 reads TGTGCCACCAGATGGTTCGGCGAGCAGTACTTC.

The rearrangement joins TRBV5-1 to TRBJ2-7, with 12 nucleotides matching TRBD1. The CDR3 spans 17 residues. CDR1 is SGHRS, CDR2 YFSETQ, per germline. The J segment lost 7 bases and the V segment lost 4 bases, leaving 15 bases of the junction unmatched. CDR3 loop: CASSVFSSGTGGMEQYF. In DNA form, the CDR3 reads TGCGCCAGCAGCGTATTCTCGTCCGGGACAGGGGGCATGGAGCAGTACTTC.

The chain is built from TRBV19 and TRBJ1-1, with D uncertain. Germline values: CDR1 LNHDA, CDR2 SQIVND (reference sequence). The CDR3 consists of 15 residues. Between the trimmed V and J ends, which lost 5 bases and 5 bases, there was a span of 18 bases. This CDR3 is CASSARTDGKTEAFF. In DNA form, the CDR3 reads TGTGCCAGTAGTGCAAGGACTGACGGGAAAACTGAAGCTTTCTTT.

This clone came up once. The gene calls are TRBV6-5 and TRBJ2-3; D gene ambiguous. The CDR3 is made up of 12 amino acids. Per the germline V gene, CDR1 is MNHEY and CDR2 is SVGAGI. Trimming cost V 10 bases and J 3 bases, with 11 bases left between them. In nucleotides, the CDR3 is TGTGCCACCCATACCAGTACAGATACGCAGTATTTT. It specifies CATHTSTDTQYF.

J is TRBJ2-6 and V is TRBV2; weak D call: TRBD1 (6 bases). The germline V gene encodes CDR1 SNHLY and CDR2 FYNNEI. V was clipped by 11 bases and J by 3 bases, with 20 bases between them. The CDR3 has 16 residues. CDR3 nucleotides: TGTGCCGGGGGCGGCAGGATTGTTGGTGGGGCCAACGTCCTGACTTTC. Residues: CAGGGRIVGGANVLTF.

This chain links TRBV12-3 or TRBV12-4 with TRBJ2-3; no definite D call. The V end was cut by 3 bases, the J end by 7 bases, with 5 bases between. The CDR3 runs to 11 residues. CDR3 region: CASSFGYTQYF. The CDR3 DNA reads as TGTGCCAGCAGTTTCGGTTATACGCAGTATTTT.

This clone occurred a few times. The gene calls are TRBV19 and TRBJ1-1, with TRBD1 identical over 8 bases. After removal of 5 bases from V and 0 bases from J, the junction contained 20 bases not matched to a gene. CDR1 is LNHDA and CDR2 is SQIVND in the germline V gene (reference sequence). The CDR3 is made up of 20 amino acids. DNA of the CDR3: TGTGCCAGTAGTTACCACCCACCAGGACAGGGAAGGGGAATGAACACTGAAGCTTTCTTT. Translated, it gives CASSYHPPGQGRGMNTEAFF.

This chain links TRBV15 with TRBJ2-1, with 9 bases aligning to TRBD2. This CDR3 has 16 residues. Germline trimming cut 4 bases from V and 5 bases from J; bases unmatched to any gene: 9. Germline-derived CDR1 and CDR2 are LNHNV and YYDKDF (reference sequence). In nucleotides, the CDR3 is TGTGCCACCAGCATAGGCGGGAGGGCCCGGAACAATGAGCAGTTCTTC. It translates to CATSIGGRARNNEQFF.

The chain couples TRBV6-5 to TRBJ2-3; TRBD1 matches at 7 bases. Trimming removed 5 bases from V and 9 bases from J; junction bases left unmatched: 5. Per germline, CDR1 MNHEY and CDR2 SVGAGI. The CDR3 runs to 12 residues. The CDR3 DNA sequence: TGTGCCAGCAGTACTAGACAGGGAACGCAGTATTTT. This sequence encodes CASSTRQGTQYF.

The chain uses TRBV18 and TRBJ2-5; 9 nucleotides align to TRBD1. Germline V gene lookup returns CDR1 KGHSH and CDR2 LQKENI. The CDR3 loop spans 18 amino acids. Trimming at V came to 2 bases and at J to 7 bases, leaving 17 bases not matched to a gene. The CDR3 bases are TGTGCCAGCTCACCAAGCCCTCCCACCCCACAGGGGGCAGGGACCCAGTACTTC. Translating gives CASSPSPPTPQGAGTQYF.

This clone was counted once. The rearrangement uses TRBV6-5 and TRBJ1-1; a weak D match, TRBD1 (6 bases). Germline V lookup: CDR1 MNHEY, CDR2 SVGAGI. The CDR3 is 16 residues long. V was trimmed by 1 base and J by 2 bases, leaving 14 bases between them. The CDR3 DNA is TGTGCCAGCAGTTACTTACAGGGAAGTGGAAACACTGAAGCTTTCTTT. It translates to CASSYLQGSGNTEAFF.